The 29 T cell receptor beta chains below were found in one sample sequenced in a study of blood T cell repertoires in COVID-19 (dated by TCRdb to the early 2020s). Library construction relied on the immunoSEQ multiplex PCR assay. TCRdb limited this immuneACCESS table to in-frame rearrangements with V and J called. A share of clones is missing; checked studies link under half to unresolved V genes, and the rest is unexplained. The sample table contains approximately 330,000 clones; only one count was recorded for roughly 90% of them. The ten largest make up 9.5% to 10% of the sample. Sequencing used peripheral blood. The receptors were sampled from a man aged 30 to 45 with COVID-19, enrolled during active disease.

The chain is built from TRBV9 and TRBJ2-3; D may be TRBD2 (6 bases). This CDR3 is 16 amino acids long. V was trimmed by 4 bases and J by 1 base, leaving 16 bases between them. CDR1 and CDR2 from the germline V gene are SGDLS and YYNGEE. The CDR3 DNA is TGTGCCAGCAGCCAATCGGCGGAGGGCGGCACAGATACGCAGTATTTT. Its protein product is CASSQSAEGGTDTQYF.

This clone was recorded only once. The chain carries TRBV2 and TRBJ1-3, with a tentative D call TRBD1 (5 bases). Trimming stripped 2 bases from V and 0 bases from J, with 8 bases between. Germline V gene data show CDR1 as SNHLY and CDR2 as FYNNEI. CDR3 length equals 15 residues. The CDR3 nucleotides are TGTGCCAGCAGTGAACGCGGGGCCTCTGGAAACACCATATATTTT. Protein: CASSERGASGNTIYF.

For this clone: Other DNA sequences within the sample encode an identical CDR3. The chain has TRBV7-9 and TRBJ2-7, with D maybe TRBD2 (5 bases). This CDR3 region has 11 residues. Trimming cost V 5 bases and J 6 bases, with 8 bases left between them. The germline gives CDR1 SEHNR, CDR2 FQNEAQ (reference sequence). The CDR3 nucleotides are TGTGCCAGCAGCCCCGGAGGCGAGCAGTACTTC. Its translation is CASSPGGEQYF.

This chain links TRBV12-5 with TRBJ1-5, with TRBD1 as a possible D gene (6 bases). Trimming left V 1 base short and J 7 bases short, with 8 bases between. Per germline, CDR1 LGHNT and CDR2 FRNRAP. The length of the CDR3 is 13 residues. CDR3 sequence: CASGLEQGQPQHF. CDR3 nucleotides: TGTGCTAGTGGTTTGGAACAGGGACAGCCCCAGCATTTT.

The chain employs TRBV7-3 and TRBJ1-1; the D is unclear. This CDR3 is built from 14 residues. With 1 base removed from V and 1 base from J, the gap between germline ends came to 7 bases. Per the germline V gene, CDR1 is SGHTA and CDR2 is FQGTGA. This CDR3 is CASSLMVGNTEAFF. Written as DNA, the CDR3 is TGTGCCAGCAGCTTAATGGTCGGGAACACTGAAGCTTTCTTT.

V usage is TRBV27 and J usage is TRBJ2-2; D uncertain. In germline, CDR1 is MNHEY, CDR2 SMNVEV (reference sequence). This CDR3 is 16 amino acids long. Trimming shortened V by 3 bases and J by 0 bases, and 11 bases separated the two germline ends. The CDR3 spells CASSLFGATNTGELFF. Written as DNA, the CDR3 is TGTGCCAGCAGTTTGTTTGGAGCAACGAACACCGGGGAGCTGTTTTTT.

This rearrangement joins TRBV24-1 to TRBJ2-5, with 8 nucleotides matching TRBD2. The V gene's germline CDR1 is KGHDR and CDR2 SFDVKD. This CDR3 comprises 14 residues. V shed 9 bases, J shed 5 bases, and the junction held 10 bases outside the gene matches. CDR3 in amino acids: CATSGSGTLETQYF. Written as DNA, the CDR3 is TGTGCCACCTCCGGTAGCGGGACCTTGGAGACCCAGTACTTC.

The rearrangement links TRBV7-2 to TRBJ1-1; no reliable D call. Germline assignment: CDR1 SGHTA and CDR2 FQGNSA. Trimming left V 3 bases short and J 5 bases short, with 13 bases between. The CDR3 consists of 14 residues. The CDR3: CASSLGGSKTEAFF. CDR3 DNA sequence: TGTGCCAGCAGCTTGGGAGGGTCGAAGACTGAAGCTTTCTTT.

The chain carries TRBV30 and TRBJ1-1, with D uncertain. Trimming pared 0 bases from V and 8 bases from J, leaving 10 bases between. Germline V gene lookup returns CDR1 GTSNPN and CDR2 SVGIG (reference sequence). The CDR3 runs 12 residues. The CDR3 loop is CAWSVRPQEAFF. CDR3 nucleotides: TGTGCCTGGAGTGTACGCCCACAAGAAGCTTTCTTT.

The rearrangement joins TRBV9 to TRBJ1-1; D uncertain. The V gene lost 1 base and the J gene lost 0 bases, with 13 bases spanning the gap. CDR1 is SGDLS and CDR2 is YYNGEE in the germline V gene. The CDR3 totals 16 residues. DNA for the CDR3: TGTGCCAGCAGCGTATCCGTGGGCAGCCTGAACACTGAAGCTTTCTTT. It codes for CASSVSVGSLNTEAFF.

CDR3 region: CASSKTSGLARYTQYF. For the CDR3, the DNA is TGTGCCAGCAGCAAAACCTCCGGACTAGCGAGATATACGCAGTATTTT. The J gene is TRBJ2-3, the V gene TRBV28, with 9 nucleotides matching TRBD2. The CDR3 sequence is 16 residues long. Germline V CDR1 and CDR2: MDHEN, SYDVKM. V trimming: 6 bases; J trimming: 7 bases; junction bases outside the gene matches: 14.

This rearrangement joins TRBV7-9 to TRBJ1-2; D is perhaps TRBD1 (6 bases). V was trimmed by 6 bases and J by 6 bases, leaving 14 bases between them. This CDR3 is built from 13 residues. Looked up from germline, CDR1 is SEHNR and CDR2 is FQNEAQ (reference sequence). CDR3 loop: CASSSFKGDGYTF. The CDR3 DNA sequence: TGTGCCAGCAGTTCCTTCAAGGGGGATGGCTACACCTTC.

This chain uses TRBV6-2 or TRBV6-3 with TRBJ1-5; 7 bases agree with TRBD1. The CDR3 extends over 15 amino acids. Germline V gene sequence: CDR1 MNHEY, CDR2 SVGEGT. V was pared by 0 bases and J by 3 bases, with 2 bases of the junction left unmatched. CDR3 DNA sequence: TGTGCCAGCAGTTACTCCGACAGGGACAATCAGCCCCAGCATTTT. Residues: CASSYSDRDNQPQHF.

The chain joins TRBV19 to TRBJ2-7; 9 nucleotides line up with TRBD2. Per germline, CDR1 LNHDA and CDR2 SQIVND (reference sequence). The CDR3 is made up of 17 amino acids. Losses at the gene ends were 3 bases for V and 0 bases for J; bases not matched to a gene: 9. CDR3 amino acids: CASSMGRGSGSSYEQYF. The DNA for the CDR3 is TGTGCCAGTAGTATGGGGCGTGGTAGCGGGAGCTCCTACGAGCAGTACTTC.

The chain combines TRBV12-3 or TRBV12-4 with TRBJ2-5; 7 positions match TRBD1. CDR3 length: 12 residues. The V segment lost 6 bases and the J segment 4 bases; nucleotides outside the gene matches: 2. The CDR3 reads CASSWDRETQYF. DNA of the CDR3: TGTGCCAGCAGCTGGGACAGAGAGACCCAGTACTTC.

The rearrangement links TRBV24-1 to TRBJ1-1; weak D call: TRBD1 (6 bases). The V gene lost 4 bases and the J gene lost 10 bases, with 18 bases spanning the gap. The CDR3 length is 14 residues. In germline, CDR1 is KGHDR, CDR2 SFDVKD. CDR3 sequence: CATSDTGLKDGAFF. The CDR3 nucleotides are TGTGCCACCAGTGACACAGGGTTGAAGGACGGAGCTTTCTTT.

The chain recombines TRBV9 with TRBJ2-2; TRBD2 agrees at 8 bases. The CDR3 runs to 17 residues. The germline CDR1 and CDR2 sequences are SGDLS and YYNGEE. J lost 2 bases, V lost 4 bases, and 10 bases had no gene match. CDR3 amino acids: CASSLRGAGGNTGELFF. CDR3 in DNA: TGTGCCAGCAGCCTCCGGGGTGCGGGGGGTAACACCGGGGAGCTGTTTTTT.

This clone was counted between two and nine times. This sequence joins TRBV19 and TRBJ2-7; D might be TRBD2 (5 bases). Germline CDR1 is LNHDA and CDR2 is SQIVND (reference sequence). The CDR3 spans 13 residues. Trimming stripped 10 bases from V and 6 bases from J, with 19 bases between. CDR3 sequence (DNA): TGTGCCACTCGGCCCGGGATTTCGTCCGAGCAGTACTTC. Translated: CATRPGISSEQYF.

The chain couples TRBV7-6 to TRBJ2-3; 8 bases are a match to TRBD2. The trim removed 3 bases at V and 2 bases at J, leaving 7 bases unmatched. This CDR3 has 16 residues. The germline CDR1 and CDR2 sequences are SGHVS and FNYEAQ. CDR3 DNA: TGTGCCAGCAGCTTGACCCGGGGGGGCCCCACAGATACGCAGTATTTT. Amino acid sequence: CASSLTRGGPTDTQYF.

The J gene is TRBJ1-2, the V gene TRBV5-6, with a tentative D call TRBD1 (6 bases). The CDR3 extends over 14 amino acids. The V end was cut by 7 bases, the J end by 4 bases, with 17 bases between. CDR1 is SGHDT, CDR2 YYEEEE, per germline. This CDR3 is CASARTGSVYGYTF. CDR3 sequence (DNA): TGTGCCAGCGCCCGAACAGGGTCAGTCTATGGCTACACCTTC.

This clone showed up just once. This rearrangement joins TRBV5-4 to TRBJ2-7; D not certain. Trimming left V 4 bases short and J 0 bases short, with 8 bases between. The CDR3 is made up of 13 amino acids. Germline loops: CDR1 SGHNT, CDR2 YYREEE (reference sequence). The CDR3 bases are TGTGCCAGCAGCACGGTTCTCTCCTACGAGCAGTACTTC. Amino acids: CASSTVLSYEQYF.

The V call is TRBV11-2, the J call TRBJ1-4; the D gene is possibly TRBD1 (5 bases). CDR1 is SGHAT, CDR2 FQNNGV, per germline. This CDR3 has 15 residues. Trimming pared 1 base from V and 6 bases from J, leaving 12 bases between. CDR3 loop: CASSLVLRVDEKLFF. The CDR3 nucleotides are TGTGCCAGCAGCTTAGTTCTCAGGGTGGATGAAAAACTGTTTTTT.

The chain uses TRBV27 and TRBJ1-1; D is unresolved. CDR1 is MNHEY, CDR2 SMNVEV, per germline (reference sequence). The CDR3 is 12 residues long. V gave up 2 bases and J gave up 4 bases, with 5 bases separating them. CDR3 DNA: TGTGCCAGCAGTTTAAGCGGCACTGAAGCTTTCTTT. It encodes CASSLSGTEAFF.

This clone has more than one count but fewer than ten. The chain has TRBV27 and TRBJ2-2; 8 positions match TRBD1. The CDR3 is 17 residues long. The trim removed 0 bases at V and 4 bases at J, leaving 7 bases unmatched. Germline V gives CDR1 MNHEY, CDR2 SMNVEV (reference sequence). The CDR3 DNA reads TGTGCCAGCAGTTTATCGTGGGACAGGTTTTTCACCGGGGAGCTGTTTTTT. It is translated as CASSLSWDRFFTGELFF.

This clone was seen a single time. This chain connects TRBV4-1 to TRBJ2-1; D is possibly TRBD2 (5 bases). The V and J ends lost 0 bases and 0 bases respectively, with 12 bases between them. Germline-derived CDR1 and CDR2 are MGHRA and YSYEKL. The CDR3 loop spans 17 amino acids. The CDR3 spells CASSQDIGSSSYNEQFF. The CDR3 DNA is TGCGCCAGCAGCCAAGATATAGGGAGCAGCTCCTACAATGAGCAGTTCTTC.

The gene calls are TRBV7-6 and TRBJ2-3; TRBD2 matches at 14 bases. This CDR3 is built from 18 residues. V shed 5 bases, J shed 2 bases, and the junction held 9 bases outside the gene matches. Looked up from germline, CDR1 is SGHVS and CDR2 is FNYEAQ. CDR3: CASSTGTSGSRATDTQYF. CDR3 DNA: TGTGCCAGCAGCACCGGGACTAGCGGGAGTCGCGCCACAGATACGCAGTATTTT.

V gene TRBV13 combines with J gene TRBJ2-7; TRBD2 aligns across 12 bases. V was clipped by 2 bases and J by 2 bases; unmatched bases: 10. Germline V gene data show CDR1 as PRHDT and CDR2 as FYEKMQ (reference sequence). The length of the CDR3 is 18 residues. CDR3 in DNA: TGTGCCAGCAGCTTAAGAAGACTAGCGGGGGCGGCTACCTACGAGCAGTACTTC. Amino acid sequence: CASSLRRLAGAATYEQYF.

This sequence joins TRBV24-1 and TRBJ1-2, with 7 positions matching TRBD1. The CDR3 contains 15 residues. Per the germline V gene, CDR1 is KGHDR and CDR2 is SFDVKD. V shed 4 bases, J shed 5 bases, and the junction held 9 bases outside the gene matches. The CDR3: CATSDPRQGRYGYTF. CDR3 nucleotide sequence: TGTGCCACCAGTGACCCCAGACAGGGCAGGTATGGCTACACCTTC.

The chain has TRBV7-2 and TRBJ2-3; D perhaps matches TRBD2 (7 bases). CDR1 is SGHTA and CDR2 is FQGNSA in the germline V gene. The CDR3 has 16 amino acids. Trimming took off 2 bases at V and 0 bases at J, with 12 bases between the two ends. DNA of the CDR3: TGTGCCAGCAGCTTAAGAGGGGGGGGAAGCACAGATACGCAGTATTTT. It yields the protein CASSLRGGGSTDTQYF.